Included here is one TCR beta chain sequence, with context. Its antigen is unknown. The protocol was immunoSEQ multiplex PCR, while the TCRdb copy is restricted to in-frame clones and leaves out a portion. The sample has under 100,000 clones; roughly four fifths are singletons. These data are taken from a study of graft-versus-host responses after intestinal transplantation. At the level of the study: Recipients got multivisceral, liver-intestinal, or isolated intestinal transplants. Whole-study results and caveats: Maximum circulating GvH clone levels tracked with early post-transplant HvG decreases. The marrow of recipients harbored GvH clones, and ileum or blood showed some of them first. Elevated graft-versus-host to host-versus-graft clonal ratios in allografts were recorded for patients with graft-donor T cell macrochimerism.

The source of this sequence is a human donor who received an intestinal transplant. The starting material was unstimulated CD4+ T cells sorted from spleen or lymph node cells, obtained before intestinal transplant.

This CDR3 reads CASSPFSLAGGTGELFF. In DNA, the CDR3 is TGTGCCAGCTCACCTTTTTCACTAGCGGGAGGCACCGGGGAGCTGTTTTTT. V usage is TRBV18 and J usage is TRBJ2-2; 12 bases are shared with TRBD2. The CDR3 runs 17 residues. Germline V gene data show CDR1 as KGHSH and CDR2 as LQKENI. The junction had 6 bases not matched to a gene; V was cut back by 3 bases and J by 4 bases.